These T cell receptor beta chains were read from a single sample in a study of control samples from healthy donors and cancer patients. The table came from immunoSEQ multiplex PCR; TCRdb's copy has only in-frame clones and leaves some out. The sample records about 180,000 clones, more than 85% being singletons. The sequenced material came from blood. The receptor source for this set is a middle-aged woman in good health. Each CDR3 is given with its conserved first and last residue. The D gene is left open where the match is weak. The size field is filled for only some rows; it gives once, few, many or a size class.

clone_size	d_call	j_call	v_call	cdr3_aa	cdr3_nt
few	-	TRBJ1-5	TRBV7-9	CASSLVGQPQHF	TGTGCCAGCAGCTTAGTGGGGCAGCCCCAGCATTTT
-	TRBD1	TRBJ1-4	TRBV5-5	CASSLWQGAQKLFF	TGTGCCAGCAGCTTGTGGCAGGGGGCGCAAAAACTGTTTTTT
-	-	TRBJ1-2	TRBV19	CASSSTRQAFYGYTF	TGTGCCAGTAGTAGCACTCGACAGGCTTTCTATGGCTACACCTTC
-	-	TRBJ2-7	TRBV13	CASSIAYEQYF	TGTGCCAGCAGCATTGCCTACGAGCAGTACTTC
few	-	TRBJ1-3	TRBV6-6	CASSYKNTIYF	TGTGCCAGCAGTTACAAGAACACCATATATTTT
-	-	TRBJ1-5	TRBV28	CASSLIYLDRNQPQHF	TGTGCCAGCAGTTTAATTTATTTGGACAGAAATCAGCCCCAGCATTTT
-	TRBD1	TRBJ1-1	TRBV2	CASSKGASEAFF	TGTGCCAGCAGTAAGGGGGCTAGTGAAGCTTTCTTT
-	-	TRBJ1-2	TRBV6-5	CASRSTGSGDYGYTF	TGTGCCAGCAGATCGACAGGATCTGGAGACTATGGCTACACCTTC
-	-	TRBJ2-4	TRBV29-1	CSVELGAENIQYF	TGCAGCGTTGAATTGGGGGCGGAAAACATTCAGTACTTC
-	TRBD1	TRBJ1-2	TRBV4-2	CASSQIDRDGVYGYTF	TGTGCCAGCAGCCAAATAGACAGGGACGGAGTCTATGGCTACACCTTC
-	-	TRBJ2-1	TRBV7-8	CASSRETVNEQFF	TGTGCCAGCAGCCGGGAGACCGTCAATGAGCAGTTCTTC
-	TRBD2	TRBJ2-3	TRBV7-2	CAVPASGGVGLSTDTQYF	TGTGCCGTCCCGGCTAGCGGGGGGGTCGGGCTAAGCACAGATACGCAGTATTTT
-	-	TRBJ2-7	TRBV7-9	CASSPGPIRLEQYF	TGTGCCAGCAGCCCGGGCCCAATCCGGCTTGAGCAGTACTTC
-	-	TRBJ1-1	TRBV5-1	CASSLEQGSPEAFF	TGCGCCAGCAGCCTCGAACAGGGTAGCCCTGAAGCTTTCTTT
-	TRBD2	TRBJ2-7	TRBV10-2	CASSEWGGESYEQYF	TGCGCCAGCAGTGAGTGGGGGGGGGAATCCTACGAGCAGTACTTC
few	-	TRBJ2-1	TRBV7-9	CASSPNYNEQFF	TGTGCCAGCAGCCCTAACTACAATGAGCAGTTCTTC
-	-	TRBJ2-7	TRBV10-3	CAISDDREGYEQYF	TGTGCCATCAGTGACGACAGGGAGGGTTACGAGCAGTACTTC
once	-	TRBJ1-1	TRBV7-9	CASSLAGMNTEAFF	TGTGCCAGCAGCCTAGCGGGGATGAACACTGAAGCTTTCTTT
-	-	TRBJ1-3	TRBV5-1	CASSLSINFSGNTIYF	TGCGCCAGCAGCTTGTCGATAAATTTCTCTGGAAACACCATATATTTT
-	-	TRBJ1-1	TRBV2	CASITRMNTEAFF	TGTGCCAGCATCACCCGTATGAACACTGAAGCTTTCTTT
-	-	TRBJ1-5	TRBV11-2	CASSLSGPSNQPQHF	TGTGCCAGCAGCTTAAGTGGGCCCAGCAATCAGCCCCAGCATTTT
-	-	TRBJ2-2	TRBV2	CASLGQRNTGELFF	TGTGCCAGCCTGGGCCAGCGGAACACCGGGGAGCTGTTTTTT
-	-	TRBJ2-2	TRBV6-5	CASSYSIQSTGELFF	TGTGCCAGCAGTTACTCCATTCAATCCACCGGGGAGCTGTTTTTT